This TCR beta chain derives from a study of cytomegalovirus exposure and HLA in healthy donors. Study-wide background: Earlier findings included roughly 120 million unique TCR beta sequences obtained from around 180 million T cells.

The CDR3 covers 16 residues. Germline-derived CDR1 and CDR2 are SGHRS and YFSETQ. V shed 6 bases, J shed 1 base, and the junction held 4 bases outside the gene matches. The primer mix had 60 Vbeta and 13 Jbeta primers. As handled by the study authors: Per a later analysis, the number of unique TCR beta chains was some 82 million, of which roughly 9.9 million were shared. Libraries were prepared by immunoSEQ multiplex PCR; TCRdb keeps only in-frame clonotypes and omits some of them. The V and J calls and clone size come from that table; D and trimming were worked out from the DNA. The sample has about 140,000 clones; around 80% are singletons.

The sequence was obtained from a man aged 50-59 years in good health and CMV-seronegative. Sequenced input: PBMCs. This chain connects TRBV5-1 to TRBJ2-2; 12 nucleotides match TRBD2. The CDR3 coding sequence is TGCGCCAGCACCACGACTAGCGGGGGGAACACCGGGGAGCTGTTTTTT. This encodes CASTTTSGGNTGELFF.